What follows is one TCR beta chain and its context. Its antigen remains unidentified. This entry is derived from a study of blood T cells in healthy people across ages. Whole-study findings and limits: A roughly linear age-dependent decrease characterized TCR beta diversity per million T cells.

A J-beta primer mix and a sample-barcoded 5' primer were used in a second PCR of roughly 6 to 11 cycles. The study obtained at least 3 million CDR3-containing paired-end reads from every sample. TCRdb fed the 5' RACE reads into MiXCR, producing one record per CDR3 protein. Of 1.2 million to 1.5 million distinct CDR3 sequences in the sample, about 43% were seen once. Every donor contributed 8 to 10 milliliters of peripheral blood by blood draw. The CDR3 consists of 14 residues. Germline V lookup: CDR1 GTSNPN, CDR2 SVGIG (reference sequence). The V gene lost 5 bases and the J gene lost 0 bases, with 11 bases spanning the gap.

The V and J genes are TRBV30 and TRBJ2-1, with D possibly matching TRBD2 (6 bases). Material: blood. The sequence derives from a woman between 18 and 29 years old in good health. This CDR3 reads CAWGGDGSYNEQFF. The CDR3 DNA follows: TGTGCCTGGGGAGGGGATGGCTCCTACAATGAGCAGTTCTTC. Filled out from reference TRBV30 and TRBJ2-1, the complete variable domain reads SQTIHQWPATLVQPVGSPLSLECTVEGTSNPNLYWYRQAAGRGLQLLFYSVGIGQISSEVPQNLSASRPQDRQFILSSKKLLLSDSGFYLCAWGGDGSYNEQFFGPGTRLTVL.